These 27 T cell receptor beta chains share one sample of origin, sequenced in a study of technical replicates of blood from four donors. TCRdb keeps only in-frame clones here, not all; method: immunoSEQ multiplex PCR. This sample carries about 98,000 clones, around 95% of them seen once, and the ten largest clones take roughly 0.23%. Sequenced input: T cells isolated from PBMCs. The receptor source for this set is a human donor in good health.

This chain connects TRBV19 to TRBJ1-3; 9 bases map to TRBD1. The CDR3 runs 16 residues. Trimming removed 4 bases from V and 0 bases from J; junction bases left unmatched: 4. CDR1 and CDR2 from the germline V gene are LNHDA and SQIVND (reference sequence). CDR3 loop: CASSTGQGHSGNTIYF. For the CDR3, the DNA is TGTGCCAGTAGTACGGGACAGGGTCACTCTGGAAACACCATATATTTT.

The CDR3 sequence: CASSLRAAGQGAGRNQPQHF. In DNA form, the CDR3 reads TGTGCCAGCAGCTTGAGGGCAGCGGGACAGGGGGCCGGGAGGAATCAGCCCCAGCATTTT. This sequence joins TRBV7-8 and TRBJ1-5; TRBD1 aligns across 12 bases. V lost 3 bases to trimming and J lost 4 bases; unmatched junction nucleotides: 16. The CDR3 runs 20 residues. Germline V gene sequence: CDR1 SGHVS, CDR2 FQNEAQ. Full variable domain (missing parts from reference TRBV7-8 and TRBJ1-5): GAGVSQSPRYKVAKRGQDVALRCDPISGHVSLFWYQQALGQGPEFLTYFQNEAQLDKSGLPSDRFFAERPEGSVSTLKIQRTQQEDSAVYLCASSLRAAGQGAGRNQPQHFGDGTRLSIL.

The genes are TRBV5-5 and TRBJ1-1; D remains ambiguous. V was shortened by 1 base and J by 0 bases, with 16 bases between the two germline ends. Germline loops: CDR1 SGHKS, CDR2 YYEKEE (reference sequence). CDR3 length: 17 residues. This CDR3 reads CASSLSRAVNLNTEAFF. DNA of the CDR3: TGTGCCAGCAGCTTGTCGAGGGCTGTGAACCTGAACACTGAAGCTTTCTTT. Together with reference TRBV5-5 and TRBJ1-1, the CDR3 gives the full variable domain: DAGVTQSPTHLIKTRGQQVTLRCSPISGHKSVSWYQQVLGQGPQFIFQYYEKEERGRGNFPDRFSARQFPNYSSELNVNALLLGDSALYLCASSLSRAVNLNTEAFFGQGTRLTVV.

The chain is built from TRBV5-1 and TRBJ1-4, with TRBD1 identical over 10 bases. Germline V gene sequence: CDR1 SGHRS, CDR2 YFSETQ. CDR3 length equals 15 residues. V shed 7 bases and J 7 bases; nucleotides not matched to a gene: 10. This CDR3 reads CASALRQGAGEKLFF. The DNA for the CDR3 is TGCGCCAGCGCCCTCCGACAGGGGGCAGGTGAAAAACTGTTTTTT.

The chain is built from TRBV9 and TRBJ2-7; D may be TRBD1 (6 bases). CDR3 length: 15 residues. Germline CDR1 reads SGDLS; CDR2 reads YYNGEE. V dropped 4 bases and J dropped 4 bases, with 18 bases sitting between them. The CDR3 DNA reads TGTGCCAGCAGCCCCAAGGCTTTGGGGGCATACGAGCAGTACTTC. Its protein is CASSPKALGAYEQYF.

This clone came up once. The gene calls are TRBV30 and TRBJ1-5; D uncertain. V was cut by 1 base and J by 4 bases, with 14 bases left in between. The germline gives CDR1 GTSNPN, CDR2 SVGIG (reference sequence). This CDR3 has 15 amino acids. CDR3 in amino acids: CAWSGSGIVNQPQHF. The CDR3 coding sequence is TGTGCCTGGAGTGGGTCCGGGATCGTGAATCAGCCCCAGCATTTT.

The chain couples TRBV6-6 to TRBJ2-4; TRBD2 matches at 8 bases. CDR1 is MNHNY and CDR2 is SVGAGI in the germline V gene (reference sequence). The CDR3 contains 14 residues. V trimming: 7 bases; J trimming: 3 bases; junction bases outside the gene matches: 5. CDR3 residues: CASNGRVGKNIQYF. The CDR3 nucleotides are TGTGCCAGCAACGGGAGGGTGGGCAAAAACATTCAGTACTTC.

The V call is TRBV6-5, the J call TRBJ1-3; 7 bases agree with TRBD1. The CDR3 is made up of 14 amino acids. After removal of 6 bases from V and 16 bases from J, the junction contained 18 bases not matched to a gene. Germline CDR1 is MNHEY and CDR2 is SVGAGI. The CDR3 region has the DNA TGTGCCAGCAGCCCCCTAATGGTTACAGGGGATTTTTATTTT. Protein sequence: CASSPLMVTGDFYF.

The V and J genes are TRBV10-3 and TRBJ1-5; 7 bases fit TRBD1. The CDR3 loop spans 13 amino acids. CDR1 is ENHRY and CDR2 is SYGVKD in the germline V gene. V lost 10 bases to trimming and J lost 4 bases; unmatched junction nucleotides: 7. The CDR3 DNA is TGTGCCACTCGACAGGGAGATAATCAGCCCCAGCATTTT. Amino acids: CATRQGDNQPQHF.

This clone was seen a single time. V is TRBV9 and J is TRBJ2-3; TRBD2 matches 11 bases. Germline CDR1 is SGDLS and CDR2 is YYNGEE. This CDR3 spans 18 amino acids. V shed 5 bases and J 4 bases; nucleotides not matched to a gene: 15. The CDR3 DNA is TGTGCCAGCAGTCACCTGGCGGATAGCGGGGGGGCATCAGATACGCAGTATTTT. It translates to CASSHLADSGGASDTQYF.

The chain joins TRBV6-6 to TRBJ2-7; the D gene is possibly TRBD1 (5 bases). The germline V and J ends were trimmed by 7 bases and 7 bases, with 17 bases remaining between them. Germline-derived CDR1 and CDR2 are MNHNY and SVGAGI (reference sequence). CDR3 length: 13 amino acids. CDR3 in amino acids: CASTTAYLGEQYF. CDR3 bases: TGTGCCAGCACGACAGCCTACCTAGGAGAGCAGTACTTC.

The chain is built from TRBV29-1 and TRBJ2-1; D call uncertain. Germline lookup yields CDR1 SQVTM and CDR2 ANQGSEA. The CDR3 covers 15 residues. The V gene lost 1 base and the J gene lost 5 bases, with 15 bases spanning the gap. The CDR3 DNA follows: TGCAGCGTTGAAGCGAGAGTGCAGGCCCACAATGAGCAGTTCTTC. Translating gives CSVEARVQAHNEQFF.

The rearrangement uses TRBV4-1 and TRBJ1-1; a possible D gene is TRBD1 (6 bases). Per germline, CDR1 MGHRA and CDR2 YSYEKL. Trimming cost V 5 bases and J 8 bases, with 9 bases left between them. The CDR3 totals 11 residues. The CDR3 DNA sequence: TGCGCCAGCAGCGCCGGGACAGAAGCTTTCTTT. Amino acid sequence: CASSAGTEAFF.

In its sample, this clone was seen once. The rearrangement uses TRBV9 and TRBJ2-2; D remains ambiguous. The germline gives CDR1 SGDLS, CDR2 YYNGEE. This CDR3 has 13 residues. V was shortened by 4 bases and J by 7 bases, with 11 bases between the two germline ends. The DNA of the CDR3 is TGTGCCAGCAGCCCCTCCCCGAGCGGGGAGCTGTTTTTT. This codes for CASSPSPSGELFF.

The rearrangement uses TRBV5-1 and TRBJ2-3; no reliable D call. V lost 0 bases, J lost 5 bases, and 4 bases lay in between. CDR3 size: 12 residues. Germline values: CDR1 SGHRS, CDR2 YFSETQ. CDR3 loop: CASSLAKDTQYF. DNA for the CDR3: TGCGCCAGCAGCTTGGCCAAAGATACGCAGTATTTT.

The genes are TRBV11-2 and TRBJ2-3; 12 bases are a match to TRBD2. Germline CDR1 and CDR2: SGHAT and FQNNGV. CDR3 length: 16 residues. V lost 5 bases to trimming and J lost 6 bases; unmatched junction nucleotides: 9. The CDR3 DNA follows: TGTGCCAGCAGCCCGCTAGCGGGAGGGCCGGTGGATACGCAGTATTTT. Translation gives CASSPLAGGPVDTQYF.

The sample holds a few counts of this clone. The chain is built from TRBV27 and TRBJ1-5; unclear D gene. V was shortened by 3 bases and J by 5 bases, with 8 bases between the two germline ends. This CDR3 spans 13 amino acids. Germline V lookup: CDR1 MNHEY, CDR2 SMNVEV (reference sequence). CDR3 sequence (DNA): TGTGCCAGCAGTTTTTGGAGAGATCAGCCCCAGCATTTT. It codes for CASSFWRDQPQHF.

The chain uses TRBV6-4 and TRBJ2-2; D is uncertain. CDR1 is MRHNA and CDR2 is SNTAGT in the germline V gene. Trimming cost V 1 base and J 6 bases, with 6 bases left between them. The CDR3 spans 13 residues. CDR3 in DNA: TGTGCCAGCAGTGACTTTGAGGCCGGGGAGCTGTTTTTT. This gives the protein CASSDFEAGELFF.

CDR3 sequence: CASSPVAGTYNEQFF. The DNA for the CDR3 is TGTGCCAGCAGCCCCGTAGCGGGGACGTACAATGAGCAGTTCTTC. J is TRBJ2-1 and V is TRBV7-6, with 8 bases identical to TRBD2. CDR1 is SGHVS, CDR2 FNYEAQ, per germline. Losses at the gene ends were 5 bases for V and 4 bases for J; bases not matched to a gene: 7. CDR3 length: 15 amino acids.

CDR3 DNA sequence: TGTGCCAGCCAGGGGGCAGGGAGCACCGGGGAGCTGTTTTTT. Its protein product is CASQGAGSTGELFF. The V call is TRBV28, the J call TRBJ2-2; the match to TRBD1 covers 8 bases. The CDR3 loop spans 14 amino acids. Trimming took 8 bases from V and 4 from J; bases not matched to a gene: 6. The germline gives CDR1 MDHEN, CDR2 SYDVKM.

The chain couples TRBV5-6 to TRBJ1-2, with D maybe TRBD1 (5 bases). The CDR3 extends over 12 amino acids. V was clipped by 1 base and J by 6 bases, with 7 bases between them. Germline V gene data show CDR1 as SGHDT and CDR2 as YYEEEE. CDR3 DNA: TGTGCCAGCAGCTTGATGGGGCATGGCTACACCTTC. Encoded protein: CASSLMGHGYTF.

The chain employs TRBV19 and TRBJ2-7; 9 nucleotides align to TRBD1. Germline V lookup: CDR1 LNHDA, CDR2 SQIVND (reference sequence). After removal of 5 bases from V and 3 bases from J, the junction contained 5 bases not matched to a gene. This CDR3 contains 14 residues. The CDR3 DNA reads as TGTGCCAGTAGTGCAGGGACAGGGAACTACGAGCAGTACTTC. Encoded protein: CASSAGTGNYEQYF.

The rearrangement links TRBV7-6 to TRBJ2-3; 7 bases agree with TRBD1. The germline gives CDR1 SGHVS, CDR2 FNYEAQ. The V segment lost 4 bases and the J segment 3 bases; nucleotides outside the gene matches: 7. The CDR3 is 15 residues long. CDR3 nucleotides: TGTGCCAGCAGCTGGTTGCAGGGGGAGACAGATACGCAGTATTTT. It codes for CASSWLQGETDTQYF. Combining the CDR3 with reference TRBV7-6 and TRBJ2-3 gives the whole variable domain GAGVSQSPRYKVTKRGQDVALRCDPISGHVSLYWYRQALGQGPEFLTYFNYEAQQDKSGLPNDRFSAERPEGSISTLTIQRTEQRDSAMYRCASSWLQGETDTQYFGPGTRLTVL.

This rearrangement joins TRBV4-1 to TRBJ1-5; 7 bases map to TRBD1. Germline values: CDR1 MGHRA, CDR2 YSYEKL. The CDR3 is made up of 17 amino acids. V lost 0 bases and J lost 0; bases outside the gene matches: 5. The CDR3 reads CASSQEFTGASNQPQHF. CDR3 sequence (DNA): TGCGCCAGCAGCCAAGAGTTTACAGGGGCTAGCAATCAGCCCCAGCATTTT.

The chain uses TRBV27 and TRBJ1-2; weak D call: TRBD1 (6 bases). CDR3 size: 14 residues. The germline gives CDR1 MNHEY, CDR2 SMNVEV (reference sequence). V gave up 6 bases and J gave up 8 bases, with 19 bases separating them. CDR3 in amino acids: CASSADSPGRGYTF. CDR3 nucleotides: TGTGCCAGCAGCGCGGACAGCCCAGGACGGGGCTACACCTTC.

This sequence joins TRBV5-1 and TRBJ2-6; D call uncertain. The germline CDR1 and CDR2 sequences are SGHRS and YFSETQ. This CDR3 contains 15 residues. Between the trimmed V and J ends, which lost 0 bases and 0 bases, there was a span of 4 bases. The CDR3 loop reads CASSLGYSGANVLTF. In DNA, the CDR3 is TGCGCCAGCAGCTTGGGTTACTCTGGGGCCAACGTCCTGACTTTC.

This clone was seen just once. This chain joins TRBV29-1 and TRBJ2-3; 8 nucleotides agree with TRBD2. The CDR3 contains 15 residues. J was trimmed by 2 bases and V by 6 bases; bases with no gene match: 10. Germline CDR1 SQVTM, CDR2 ANQGSEA. CDR3 nucleotide sequence: TGCAGCGTGGGGCGAGCGGGAGAGCTCACAGATACGCAGTATTTT. Translation: CSVGRAGELTDTQYF.